This TCR beta chain was obtained from a study of T-cell reconstitution after alpha-beta-depleted transplantation in children (dated by TCRdb to the mid-2010s). With respect to the entire study: T-cell immune reconstitution after TCRalphabeta/CD19-depleted allogeneic hematopoietic cell transplantation in children was quantitatively tracked in the study by means of TCR repertoire profiling.

This clonotype was counted at least ten times. Its antigen is not yet known. No clone much larger than this one lies a single base away; base qualities are absent. Library preparation used PCR. Data came from an Illumina HiSeq 2500. TCR libraries were prepared with molecular barcoding, using unique molecular identifiers to normalize TCRbeta repertoire quantification. TCRdb's own reprocessing of the public reads used fastp at Q25 and MiXCR and kept productive beta chains. Records with the same CDR3 protein are collapsed into one entry carrying the most frequent genes and DNA. The sample includes about 610,000 distinct CDR3 sequences, with over 9.5% observed a single time. The top ten constitute less than 5% of the sample. Taken from the germline V gene, the CDR1 and CDR2 loops are SGDLS and YYNGEE. At the junction V is shortened by 4 bases and J by 4 bases; bases outside the gene matches: 3. Including cysteine and phenylalanine, the CDR3 has 15 amino acids. Just CDR3 DNA is preserved here, 45 bases in frame from base 1.

The material was PBMCs from the stem cell graft donor, obtained from the stem cell graft. The chain is assembled from TRBV9 and TRBJ2-2; a stretch of 11 junction bases matches TRBD2. The sequence derives from a human donor who donated a stem cell graft to a child with acute myeloid leukemia. The DNA sequence is TGTGCCAGCAGCCTGACTAGCGGGATCACCGGGGAGCTGTTTTTT. It is translated as CASSLTSGITGELFF.